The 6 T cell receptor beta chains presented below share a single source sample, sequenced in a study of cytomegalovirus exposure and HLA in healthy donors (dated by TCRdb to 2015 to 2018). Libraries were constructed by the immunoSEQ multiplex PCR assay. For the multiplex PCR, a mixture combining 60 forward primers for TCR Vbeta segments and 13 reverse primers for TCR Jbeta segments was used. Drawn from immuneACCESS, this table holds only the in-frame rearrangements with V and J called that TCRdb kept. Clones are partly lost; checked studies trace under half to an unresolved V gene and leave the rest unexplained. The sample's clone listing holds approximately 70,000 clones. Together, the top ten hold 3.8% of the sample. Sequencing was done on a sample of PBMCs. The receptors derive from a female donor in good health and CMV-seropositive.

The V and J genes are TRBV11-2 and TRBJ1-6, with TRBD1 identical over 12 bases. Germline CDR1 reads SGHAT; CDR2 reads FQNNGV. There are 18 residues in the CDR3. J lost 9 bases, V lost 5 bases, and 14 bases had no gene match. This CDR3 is CASSLRAGTGGLTSPLHF. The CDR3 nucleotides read TGTGCCAGCAGCCTACGGGCCGGGACAGGGGGCTTAACTTCACCCCTCCACTTT.

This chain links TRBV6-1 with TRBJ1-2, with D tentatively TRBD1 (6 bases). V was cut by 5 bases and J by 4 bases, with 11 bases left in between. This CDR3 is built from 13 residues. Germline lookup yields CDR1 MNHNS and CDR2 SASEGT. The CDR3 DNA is TGTGCCAGCAGTCCCTGGGACACCTATGGCTACACCTTC. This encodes CASSPWDTYGYTF.

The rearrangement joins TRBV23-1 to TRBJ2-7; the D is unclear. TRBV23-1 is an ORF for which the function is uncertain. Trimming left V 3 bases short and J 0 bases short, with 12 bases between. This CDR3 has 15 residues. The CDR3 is CASSQVGRLSYEQYF. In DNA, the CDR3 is TGCGCCAGCAGTCAGGTAGGCAGACTCTCCTACGAGCAGTACTTC.

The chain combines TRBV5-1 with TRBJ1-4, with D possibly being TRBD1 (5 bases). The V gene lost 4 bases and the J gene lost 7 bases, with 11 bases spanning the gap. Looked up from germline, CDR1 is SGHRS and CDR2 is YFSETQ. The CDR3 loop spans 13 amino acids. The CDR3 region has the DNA TGCGCCAGCAGCCCGGGGGGTGGTGAAAAACTGTTTTTT. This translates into CASSPGGGEKLFF.

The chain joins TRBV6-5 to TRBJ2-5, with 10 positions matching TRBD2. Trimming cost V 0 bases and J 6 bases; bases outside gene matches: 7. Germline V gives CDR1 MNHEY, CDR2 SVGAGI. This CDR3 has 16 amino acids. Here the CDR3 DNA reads TGTGCCAGCAGTTACTCGGGGACTAGCGCCTTGCAGACCCAGTACTTC. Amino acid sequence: CASSYSGTSALQTQYF.

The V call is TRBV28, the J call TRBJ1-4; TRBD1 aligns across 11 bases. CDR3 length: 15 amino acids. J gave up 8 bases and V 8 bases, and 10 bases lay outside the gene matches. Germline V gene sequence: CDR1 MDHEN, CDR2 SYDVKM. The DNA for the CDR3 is TGTGCCAGCGTAACAAGGGGGACAGGGGGGGAAAAACTGTTTTTT. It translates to CASVTRGTGGEKLFF.